This T cell receptor beta chain comes out of a study of blood T cell repertoires in COVID-19. Study background: PBMCs, B-cell-depleted T cells, or T cells provided the cDNA or gDNA that made up the material.

The CDR3 contains 13 residues. The germline V gene has CDR1 SGHNT and CDR2 YENEEA. The V and J ends lost 5 bases and 7 bases, in that order; junction bases with no gene match: 6. Profiling relied on immunoSEQ multiplex PCR, and the TCRdb table lists in-frame clones only, not all of them. The repertoire has roughly 100,000 clones, over 75% of them found once; the top ten carry 4% to 5%. Sequenced input: peripheral blood. The rearrangement joins TRBV11-3 to TRBJ2-7, with 9 bases identical to TRBD1. The TCR was taken from a man aged 50 or older with acute or convalescent COVID-19. The CDR3: CASSRDRASEQYF. CDR3 nucleotides: TGTGCCAGCAGCCGGGACAGGGCGTCTGAGCAGTACTTC. Supplemented by reference TRBV11-3 and TRBJ2-7, the full variable domain reads EAGVVQSPRYKIIEKKQPVAFWCNPISGHNTLYWYLQNLGQGPELLIRYENEEAVDDSQLPKDRFSAERLKGVDSTLKIQPAELGDSAVYLCASSRDRASEQYFGPGTRLTVT.